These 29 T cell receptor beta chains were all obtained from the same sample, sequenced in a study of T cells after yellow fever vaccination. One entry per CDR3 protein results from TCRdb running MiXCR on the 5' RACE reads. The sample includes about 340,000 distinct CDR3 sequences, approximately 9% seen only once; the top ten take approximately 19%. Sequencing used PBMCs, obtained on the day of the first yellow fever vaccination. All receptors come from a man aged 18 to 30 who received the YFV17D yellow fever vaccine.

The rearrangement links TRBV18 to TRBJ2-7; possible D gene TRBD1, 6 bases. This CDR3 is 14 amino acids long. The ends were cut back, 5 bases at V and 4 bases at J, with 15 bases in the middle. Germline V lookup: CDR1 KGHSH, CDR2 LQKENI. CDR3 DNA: TGTGCCAGCTCATTGGGGGACATATCTTACGAGCAGTACTTC. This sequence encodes CASSLGDISYEQYF.

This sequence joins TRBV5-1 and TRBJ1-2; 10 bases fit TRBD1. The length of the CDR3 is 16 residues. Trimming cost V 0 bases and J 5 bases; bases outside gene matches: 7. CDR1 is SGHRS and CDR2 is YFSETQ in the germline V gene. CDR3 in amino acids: CASSLGQGAGRYGYTF. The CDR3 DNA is TGCGCCAGCAGCTTGGGACAGGGGGCAGGTCGTTATGGCTACACCTTC.

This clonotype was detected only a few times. The CDR3 DNA sequence: TGTGCCAGCAAGAACAGGGGGCTGAACGGTGAAAAACTGTTTTTT. Its protein product is CASKNRGLNGEKLFF. This chain joins TRBV7-9 and TRBJ1-4, with 9 nucleotides matching TRBD1. After removal of 7 bases from V and 7 bases from J, the junction contained 10 bases not matched to a gene. The CDR3 is 15 amino acids. Germline V lookup: CDR1 SEHNR, CDR2 FQNEAQ (reference sequence).

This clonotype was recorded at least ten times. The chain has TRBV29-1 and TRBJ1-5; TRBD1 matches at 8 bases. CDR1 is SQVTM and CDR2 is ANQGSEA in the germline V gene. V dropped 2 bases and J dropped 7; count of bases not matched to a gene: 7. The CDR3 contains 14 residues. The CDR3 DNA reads TGCAGCGTTGAAACCCAGGGGGCTGGGCAGCCCCAGCATTTT. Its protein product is CSVETQGAGQPQHF.

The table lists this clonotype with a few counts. CDR3 nucleotide sequence: TGTGCCAGCCTAGGGGACCGGGCCCAGTACTTC. Its translation is CASLGDRAQYF. The rearrangement joins TRBV7-9 to TRBJ2-5; D tentatively fits TRBD1 or TRBD2 (5 bases each). This CDR3 region has 11 residues. In germline, CDR1 is SEHNR, CDR2 FQNEAQ (reference sequence). The V end lost 8 bases, the J end lost 9 bases, and 13 bases lay between the germline ends.

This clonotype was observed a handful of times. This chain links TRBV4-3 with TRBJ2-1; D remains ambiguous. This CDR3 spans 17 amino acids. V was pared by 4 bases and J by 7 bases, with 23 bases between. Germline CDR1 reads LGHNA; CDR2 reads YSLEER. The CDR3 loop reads CASSPVEGQMLGNEQFF. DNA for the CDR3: TGCGCCAGCAGCCCCGTGGAAGGGCAAATGTTAGGGAATGAGCAGTTCTTC.

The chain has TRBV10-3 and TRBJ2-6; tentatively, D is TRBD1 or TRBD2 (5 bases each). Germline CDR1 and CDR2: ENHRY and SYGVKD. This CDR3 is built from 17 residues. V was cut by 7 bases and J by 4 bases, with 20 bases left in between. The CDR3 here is CAITHWDQKSGANVLTF. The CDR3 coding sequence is TGTGCCATCACGCACTGGGACCAAAAATCAGGGGCCAACGTCCTGACTTTC.

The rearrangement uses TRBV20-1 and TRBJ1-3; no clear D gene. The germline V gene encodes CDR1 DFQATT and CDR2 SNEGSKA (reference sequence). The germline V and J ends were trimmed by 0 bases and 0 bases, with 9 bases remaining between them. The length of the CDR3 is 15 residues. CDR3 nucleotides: TGCAGTGCTAGAGATGCAAGGTCCTCTGGAAACACCATATATTTT. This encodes CSARDARSSGNTIYF.

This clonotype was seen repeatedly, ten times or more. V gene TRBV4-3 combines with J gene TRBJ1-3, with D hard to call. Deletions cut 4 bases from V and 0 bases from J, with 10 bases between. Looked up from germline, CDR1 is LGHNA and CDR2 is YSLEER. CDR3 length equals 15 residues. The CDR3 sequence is CASSRRANSGNTIYF. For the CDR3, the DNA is TGCGCCAGCAGCCGTCGAGCTAACTCTGGAAACACCATATATTTT.

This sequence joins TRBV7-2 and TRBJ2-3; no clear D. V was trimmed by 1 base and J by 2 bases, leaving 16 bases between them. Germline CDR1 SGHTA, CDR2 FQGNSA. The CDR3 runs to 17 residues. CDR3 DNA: TGTGCCAGCAGCTTAGGGAGTACAGTAACTCTCACAGATACGCAGTATTTT. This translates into CASSLGSTVTLTDTQYF.

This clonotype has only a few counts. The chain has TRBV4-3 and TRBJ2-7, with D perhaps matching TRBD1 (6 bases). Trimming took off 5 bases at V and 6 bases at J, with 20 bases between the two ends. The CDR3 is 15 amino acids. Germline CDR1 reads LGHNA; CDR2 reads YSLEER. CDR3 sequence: CASSGSMGRGAEQYF. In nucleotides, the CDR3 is TGCGCCAGCAGCGGCAGCATGGGCAGGGGTGCCGAGCAGTACTTC.

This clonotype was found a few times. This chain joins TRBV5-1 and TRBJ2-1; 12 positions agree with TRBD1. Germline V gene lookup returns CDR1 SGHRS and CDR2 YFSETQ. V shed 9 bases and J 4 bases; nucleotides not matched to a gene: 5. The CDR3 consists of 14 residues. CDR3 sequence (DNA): TGCGCCACCCGGGACAGGGGGCCGTACAATGAGCAGTTCTTC. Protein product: CATRDRGPYNEQFF.

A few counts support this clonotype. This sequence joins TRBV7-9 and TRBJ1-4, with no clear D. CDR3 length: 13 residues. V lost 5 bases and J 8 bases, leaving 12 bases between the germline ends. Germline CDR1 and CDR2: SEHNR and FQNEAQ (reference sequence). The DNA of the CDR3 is TGTGCCAGCAGCCTCCCGTTGGGGGAAAAACTGTTTTTT. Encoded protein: CASSLPLGEKLFF.

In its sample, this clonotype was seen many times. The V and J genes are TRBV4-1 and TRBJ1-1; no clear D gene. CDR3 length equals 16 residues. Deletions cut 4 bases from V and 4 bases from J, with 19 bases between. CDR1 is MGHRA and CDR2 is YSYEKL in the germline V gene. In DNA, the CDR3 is TGCGCCAGCAGCCCCGGGCCCTGGTTAGGCGGCACTGAAGCTTTCTTT. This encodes CASSPGPWLGGTEAFF.

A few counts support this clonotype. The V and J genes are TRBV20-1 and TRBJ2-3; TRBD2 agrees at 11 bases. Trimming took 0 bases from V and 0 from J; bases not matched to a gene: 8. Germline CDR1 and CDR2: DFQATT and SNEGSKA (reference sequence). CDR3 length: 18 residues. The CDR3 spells CSARDLRLAGLSTDTQYF. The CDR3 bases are TGCAGTGCTAGAGACCTCAGACTAGCGGGGCTAAGCACAGATACGCAGTATTTT.

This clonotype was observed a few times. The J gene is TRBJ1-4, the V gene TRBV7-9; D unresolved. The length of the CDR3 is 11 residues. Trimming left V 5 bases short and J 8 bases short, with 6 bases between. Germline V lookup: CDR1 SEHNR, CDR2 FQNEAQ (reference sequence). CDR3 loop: CASSIVEKLFF. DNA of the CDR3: TGTGCCAGCAGCATAGTAGAAAAACTGTTTTTT.

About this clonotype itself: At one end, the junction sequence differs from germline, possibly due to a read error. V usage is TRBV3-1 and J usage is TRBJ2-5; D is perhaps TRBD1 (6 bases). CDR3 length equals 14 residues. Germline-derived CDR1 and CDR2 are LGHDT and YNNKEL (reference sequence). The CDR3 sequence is CASIQLGAAEAQYF. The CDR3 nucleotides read TGTGCCAGCATCCAACTGGGGGCAGCCGAGGCCCAGTACTTC.

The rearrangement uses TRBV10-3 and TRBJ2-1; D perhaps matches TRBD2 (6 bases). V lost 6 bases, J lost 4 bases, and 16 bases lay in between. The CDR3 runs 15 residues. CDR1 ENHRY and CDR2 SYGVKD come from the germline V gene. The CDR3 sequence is CAIRAYIGSYNEQFF. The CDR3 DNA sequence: TGTGCCATCAGGGCCTATATCGGGAGTTACAATGAGCAGTTCTTC.

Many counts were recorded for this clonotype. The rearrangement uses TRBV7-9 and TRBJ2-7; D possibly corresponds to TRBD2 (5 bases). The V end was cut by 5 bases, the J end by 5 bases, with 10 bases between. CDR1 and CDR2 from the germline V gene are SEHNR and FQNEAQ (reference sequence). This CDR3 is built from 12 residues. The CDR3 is CASSGESNEQYV. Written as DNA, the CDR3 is TGTGCCAGCAGCGGGGAGAGTAACGAGCAGTACGTC.

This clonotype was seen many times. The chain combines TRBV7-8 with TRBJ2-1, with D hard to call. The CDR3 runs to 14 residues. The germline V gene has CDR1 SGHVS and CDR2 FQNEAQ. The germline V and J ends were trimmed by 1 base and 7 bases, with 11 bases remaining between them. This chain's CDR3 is CASSLVVGPNEQFF. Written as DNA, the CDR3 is TGTGCCAGCAGCTTAGTGGTGGGCCCTAATGAGCAGTTCTTC.

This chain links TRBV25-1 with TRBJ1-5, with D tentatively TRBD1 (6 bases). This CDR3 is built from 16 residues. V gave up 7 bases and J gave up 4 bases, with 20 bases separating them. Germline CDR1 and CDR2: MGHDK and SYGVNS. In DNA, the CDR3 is TGTGCCAGCATCCCCCAGGGGCGATTTCGGAATCAGCCCCAGCATTTT. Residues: CASIPQGRFRNQPQHF.

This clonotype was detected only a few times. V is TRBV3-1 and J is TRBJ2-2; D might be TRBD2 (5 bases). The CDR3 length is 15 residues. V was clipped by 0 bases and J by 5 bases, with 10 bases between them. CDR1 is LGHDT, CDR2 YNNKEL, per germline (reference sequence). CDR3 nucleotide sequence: TGTGCCAGCAGCCAAGATGCAACGGGGACCGGGGAGCTGTTTTTT. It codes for CASSQDATGTGELFF.

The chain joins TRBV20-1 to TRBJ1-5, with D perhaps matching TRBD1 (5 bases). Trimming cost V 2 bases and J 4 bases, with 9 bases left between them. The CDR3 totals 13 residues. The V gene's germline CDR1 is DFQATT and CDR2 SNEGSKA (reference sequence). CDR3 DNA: TGCAGTGCTAGACCAGGGCTTAATCAGCCCCAGCATTTT. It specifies CSARPGLNQPQHF.

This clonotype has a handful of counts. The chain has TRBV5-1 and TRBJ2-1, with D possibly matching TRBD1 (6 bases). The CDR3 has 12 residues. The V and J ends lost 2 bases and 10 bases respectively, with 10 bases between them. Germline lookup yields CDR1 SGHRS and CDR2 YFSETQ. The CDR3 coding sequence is TGCGCCAGCAGCTTCAATCAGGGGGAGCAGTTCTTC. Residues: CASSFNQGEQFF. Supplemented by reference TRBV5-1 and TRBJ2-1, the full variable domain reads KAGVTQTPRYLIKTRGQQVTLSCSPISGHRSVSWYQQTPGQGLQFLFEYFSETQRNKGNFPGRFSGRQFSNSRSEMNVSTLELGDSALYLCASSFNQGEQFFGPGTRLTVL.

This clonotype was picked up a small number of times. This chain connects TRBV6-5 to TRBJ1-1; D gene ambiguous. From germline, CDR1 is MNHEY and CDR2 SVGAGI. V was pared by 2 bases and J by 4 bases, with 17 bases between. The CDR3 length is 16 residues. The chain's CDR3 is CASSYTHRGKSTEAFF. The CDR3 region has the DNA TGTGCCAGCAGTTACACACACCGGGGTAAATCCACTGAAGCTTTCTTT.

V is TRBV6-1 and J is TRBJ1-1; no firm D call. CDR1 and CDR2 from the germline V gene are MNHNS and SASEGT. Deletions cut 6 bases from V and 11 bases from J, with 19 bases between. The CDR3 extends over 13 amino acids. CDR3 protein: CASRTDPFFRAFF. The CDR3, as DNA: TGTGCCAGCAGGACGGACCCCTTTTTCCGGGCTTTCTTT.

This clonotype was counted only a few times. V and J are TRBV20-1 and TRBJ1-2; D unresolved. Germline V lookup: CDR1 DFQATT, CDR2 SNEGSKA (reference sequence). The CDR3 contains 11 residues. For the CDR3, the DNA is TGCAGGGATAAGAGGGAGGCTGGCTACACCTTC. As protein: CRDKREAGYTF.

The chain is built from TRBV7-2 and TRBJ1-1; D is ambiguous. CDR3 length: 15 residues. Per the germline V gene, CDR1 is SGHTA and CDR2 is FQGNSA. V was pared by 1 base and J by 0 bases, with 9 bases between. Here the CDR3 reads CASSLGLSLNTEAFF. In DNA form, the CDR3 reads TGTGCCAGCAGCTTAGGTCTCAGCCTGAACACTGAAGCTTTCTTT.

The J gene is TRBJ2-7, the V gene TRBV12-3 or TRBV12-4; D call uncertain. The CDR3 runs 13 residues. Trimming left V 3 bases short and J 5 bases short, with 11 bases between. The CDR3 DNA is TGTGCCAGCAGTTTGGTGGGGTGGAACGAGCAGTACGTC. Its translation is CASSLVGWNEQYV.